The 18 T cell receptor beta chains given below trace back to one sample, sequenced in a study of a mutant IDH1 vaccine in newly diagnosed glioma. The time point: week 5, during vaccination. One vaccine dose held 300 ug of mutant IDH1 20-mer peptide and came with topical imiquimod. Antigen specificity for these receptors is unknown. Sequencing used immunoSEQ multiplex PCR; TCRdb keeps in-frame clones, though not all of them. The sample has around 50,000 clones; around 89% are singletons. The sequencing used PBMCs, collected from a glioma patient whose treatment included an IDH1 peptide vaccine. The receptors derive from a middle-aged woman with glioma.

In DNA, the CDR3 is TGTGCCAGCAGCCCCCGACAGGGGAACACTGAAGCTTTCTTT. This codes for CASSPRQGNTEAFF. This rearrangement joins TRBV7-6 to TRBJ1-1, with 7 bases aligning to TRBD1. CDR3 length equals 14 residues. CDR1 is SGHVS and CDR2 is FNYEAQ in the germline V gene. Trimming at V came to 5 bases and at J to 1 base, leaving 4 bases not matched to a gene.

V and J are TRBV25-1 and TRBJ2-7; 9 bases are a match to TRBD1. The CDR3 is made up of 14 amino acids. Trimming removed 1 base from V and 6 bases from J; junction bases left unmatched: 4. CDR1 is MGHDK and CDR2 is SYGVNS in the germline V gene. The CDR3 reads CASSESNRGREQYF. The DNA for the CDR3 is TGTGCCAGCAGTGAATCTAACAGGGGGCGCGAGCAGTACTTC.

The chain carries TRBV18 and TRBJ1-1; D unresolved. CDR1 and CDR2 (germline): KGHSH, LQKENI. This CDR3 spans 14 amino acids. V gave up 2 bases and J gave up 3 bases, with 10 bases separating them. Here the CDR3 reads CASSPFESHTEAFF. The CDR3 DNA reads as TGTGCCAGCTCACCATTCGAGTCGCACACTGAAGCTTTCTTT. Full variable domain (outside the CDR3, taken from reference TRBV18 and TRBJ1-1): NAGVMQNPRHLVRRRGQEARLRCSPMKGHSHVYWYRQLPEEGLKFMVYLQKENIIDESGMPKERFSAEFPKEGPSILRIQQVVRGDSAAYFCASSPFESHTEAFFGQGTRLTVV.

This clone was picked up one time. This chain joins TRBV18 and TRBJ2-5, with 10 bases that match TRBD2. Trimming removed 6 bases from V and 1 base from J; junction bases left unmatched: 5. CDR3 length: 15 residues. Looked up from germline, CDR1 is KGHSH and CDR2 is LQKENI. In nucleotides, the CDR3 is TGTGCCAGCTCGACCGGGACTAGCGCCCAAGAGACCCAGTACTTC. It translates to CASSTGTSAQETQYF.

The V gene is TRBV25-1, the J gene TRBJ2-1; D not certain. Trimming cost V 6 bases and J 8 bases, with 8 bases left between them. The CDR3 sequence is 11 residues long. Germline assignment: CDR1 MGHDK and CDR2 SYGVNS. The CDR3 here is CASRVQYEQFF. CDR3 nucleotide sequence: TGTGCCAGCAGGGTGCAGTATGAGCAGTTCTTC.

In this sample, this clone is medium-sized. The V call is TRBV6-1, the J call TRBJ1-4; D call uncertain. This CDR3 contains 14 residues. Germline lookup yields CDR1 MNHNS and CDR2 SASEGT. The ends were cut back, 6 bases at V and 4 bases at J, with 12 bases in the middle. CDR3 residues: CASRTIYYNEKLFF. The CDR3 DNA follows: TGTGCCAGCAGGACAATCTACTATAATGAAAAACTGTTTTTT.

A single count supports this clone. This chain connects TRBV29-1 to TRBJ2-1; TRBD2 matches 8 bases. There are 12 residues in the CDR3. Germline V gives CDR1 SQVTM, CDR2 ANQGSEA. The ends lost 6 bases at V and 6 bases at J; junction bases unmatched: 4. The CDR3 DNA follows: TGCAGCGTGAGGACTAGCCCCAATGAGCAGTTCTTC. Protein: CSVRTSPNEQFF.

CDR3 protein: CSVGGSGQALYGYTF. CDR3 nucleotide sequence: TGCAGCGTTGGGGGAAGCGGACAGGCACTCTATGGCTACACCTTC. V and J are TRBV29-1 and TRBJ1-2, with 7 positions matching TRBD1. This CDR3 has 15 amino acids. The J segment lost 4 bases and the V segment lost 4 bases, leaving 12 bases of the junction unmatched. Germline V gene lookup returns CDR1 SQVTM and CDR2 ANQGSEA.

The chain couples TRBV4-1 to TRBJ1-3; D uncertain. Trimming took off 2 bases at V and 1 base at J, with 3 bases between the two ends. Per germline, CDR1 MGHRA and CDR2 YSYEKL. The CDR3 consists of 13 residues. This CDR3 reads CASSQLSGNTIYF. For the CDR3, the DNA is TGCGCCAGCAGCCAACTTTCTGGAAACACCATATATTTT.

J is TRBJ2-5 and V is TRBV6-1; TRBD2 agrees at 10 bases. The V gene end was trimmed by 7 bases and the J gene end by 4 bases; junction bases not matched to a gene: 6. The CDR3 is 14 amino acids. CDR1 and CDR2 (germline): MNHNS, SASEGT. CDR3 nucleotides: TGTGCCAGCACGGCTAGCGGGAGAGGAGAGACCCAGTACTTC. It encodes CASTASGRGETQYF.

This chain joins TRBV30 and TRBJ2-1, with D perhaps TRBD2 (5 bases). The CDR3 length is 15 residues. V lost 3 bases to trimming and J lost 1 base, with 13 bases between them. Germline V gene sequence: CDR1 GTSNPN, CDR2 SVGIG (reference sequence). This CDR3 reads CAWSPDYISYNEQFF. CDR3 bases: TGTGCCTGGAGCCCTGACTACATTTCCTACAATGAGCAGTTCTTC.

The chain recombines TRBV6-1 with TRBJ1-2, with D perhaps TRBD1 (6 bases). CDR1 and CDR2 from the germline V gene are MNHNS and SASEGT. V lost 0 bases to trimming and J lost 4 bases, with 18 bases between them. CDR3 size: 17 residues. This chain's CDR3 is CASSEAWDQTGLYGYTF. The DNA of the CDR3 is TGTGCCAGCAGTGAAGCGTGGGACCAAACAGGGCTCTATGGCTACACCTTC.

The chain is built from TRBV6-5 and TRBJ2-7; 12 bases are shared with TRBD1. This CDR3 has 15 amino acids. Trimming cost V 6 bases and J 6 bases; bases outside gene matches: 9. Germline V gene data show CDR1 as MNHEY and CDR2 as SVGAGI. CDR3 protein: CASRGPGQGAGEQYF. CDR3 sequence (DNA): TGTGCCAGCAGGGGACCGGGACAGGGGGCGGGCGAGCAGTACTTC.

The CDR3 nucleotides are TGTGCCAGTTCCCGACTAGCGGCCCAAGAGACCCAGTACTTC. It yields the protein CASSRLAAQETQYF. The chain joins TRBV2 to TRBJ2-5; 9 nucleotides match TRBD2. Germline trimming cut 9 bases from V and 1 base from J; bases unmatched to any gene: 6. The CDR3 covers 14 residues. Germline-derived CDR1 and CDR2 are SNHLY and FYNNEI.

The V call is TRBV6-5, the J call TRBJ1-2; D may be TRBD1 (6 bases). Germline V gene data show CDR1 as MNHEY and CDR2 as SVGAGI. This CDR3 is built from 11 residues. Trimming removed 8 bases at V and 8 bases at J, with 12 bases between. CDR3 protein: CASWGGPGYTF. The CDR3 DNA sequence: TGTGCCAGCTGGGGGGGGCCCGGCTACACCTTC.

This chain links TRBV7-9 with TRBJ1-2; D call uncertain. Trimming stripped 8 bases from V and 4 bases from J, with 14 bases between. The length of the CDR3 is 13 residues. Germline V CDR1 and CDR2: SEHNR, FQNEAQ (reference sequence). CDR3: CASLSGSAYGYTF. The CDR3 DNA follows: TGTGCCAGCCTAAGCGGATCGGCCTATGGCTACACCTTC.

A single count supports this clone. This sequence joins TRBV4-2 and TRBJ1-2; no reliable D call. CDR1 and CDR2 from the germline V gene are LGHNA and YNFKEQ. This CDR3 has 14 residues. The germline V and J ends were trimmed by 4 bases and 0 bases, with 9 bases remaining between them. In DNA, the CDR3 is TGTGCCAGCAGCCCCTTTCTGGCTAACTATGGCTACACCTTC. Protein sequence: CASSPFLANYGYTF.

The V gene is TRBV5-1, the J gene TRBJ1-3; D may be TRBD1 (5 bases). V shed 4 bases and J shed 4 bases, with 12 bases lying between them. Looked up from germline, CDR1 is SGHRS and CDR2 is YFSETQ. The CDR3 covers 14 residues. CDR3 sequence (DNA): TGCGCCAGCAGCCCGTCGGGGGGAGGAAACACCATATATTTT. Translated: CASSPSGGGNTIYF. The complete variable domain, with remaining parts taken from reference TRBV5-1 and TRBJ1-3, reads KAGVTQTPRYLIKTRGQQVTLSCSPISGHRSVSWYQQTPGQGLQFLFEYFSETQRNKGNFPGRFSGRQFSNSRSEMNVSTLELGDSALYLCASSPSGGGNTIYFGEGSWLTVV.